Following are 32 T cell receptor beta chains from one sample sequenced in a study of beta chain features in type 1 diabetes (dated by TCRdb to about 2018). Libraries were constructed by the immunoSEQ multiplex PCR assay. The High Capacity cDNA Reverse Transcription Kit was used to reverse transcribe all of the isolated RNA, meaning that expressed TCRB transcripts were what got sequenced. TCRdb mirrors the immuneACCESS table, restricted to in-frame sequences. Some clones are absent from its copies; in checked studies, under half trace to an unresolved V gene, and the reason for the others is unknown. This sample gives roughly 45,000 clones in total; 50% of them show up just once. Of the sample, 0.2% to 0.3% is held by the ten largest clones. What was sequenced was stem cell memory CD4+ T cells from blood. In light of the paper, this sample's cell subset or site label describes: stem cell-like memory CD4+ T cells. Receptor source: a woman in her twenties or thirties in good health.

J is TRBJ2-5 and V is TRBV10-3; 9 bases map to TRBD1. The DNA end favors TRBJ2-7, so the J call may be wrong. The CDR3 totals 12 residues. Germline V CDR1 and CDR2: ENHRY, SYGVKD. Here the CDR3 reads CAISGTGYEQYF. CDR3 nucleotide sequence: TGTGCCATCTCCGGGACAGGGTACGAGCAGTACTTC.

This clone was seen only a few times. The CDR3 sequence: CASSLASSGNYNEQFF. The CDR3 DNA sequence: TGTGCCAGCAGCTTAGCAAGTAGCGGGAATTACAATGAGCAGTTCTTC. The genes are TRBV7-2 and TRBJ2-1; 8 nucleotides agree with TRBD2. The CDR3 loop spans 16 amino acids. The V and J ends lost 0 bases and 4 bases, in that order; junction bases with no gene match: 5. Germline V gives CDR1 SGHTA, CDR2 FQGNSA.

This clone was detected only a few times. The V and J genes are TRBV9 and TRBJ2-1; 14 bases match TRBD2. Germline CDR1 reads SGDLS; CDR2 reads YYNGEE. J gave up 10 bases and V 5 bases, and 11 bases lay outside the gene matches. The CDR3 loop spans 16 amino acids. The CDR3 region is CASSSEGLAGVGEQFF. The CDR3 nucleotides read TGTGCCAGCAGTTCAGAGGGACTAGCGGGAGTGGGGGAGCAGTTCTTC.

This clone was seen a few times. Other DNA sequences in this specimen translate into the identical CDR3. This chain connects TRBV7-2 to TRBJ1-1, with D hard to call. The ends were cut back, 1 base at V and 1 base at J, with 4 bases in the middle. From germline, CDR1 is SGHTA and CDR2 FQGNSA. The CDR3 consists of 13 residues. In DNA, the CDR3 is TGTGCCAGCAGCTTAGGTCAGAACACTGAAGCTTTCTTT. It encodes CASSLGQNTEAFF.

The chain carries TRBV18 and TRBJ1-4; 8 bases match TRBD1. V dropped 1 base and J dropped 3; count of bases not matched to a gene: 7. The CDR3 loop spans 17 amino acids. Germline assignment: CDR1 KGHSH and CDR2 LQKENI. The CDR3 DNA sequence: TGTGCCAGCTCACCACTTGGGACAGGTCCTGCTAATGAAAAACTGTTTTTT. Protein: CASSPLGTGPANEKLFF.

The chain couples TRBV5-1 to TRBJ2-5; 8 nucleotides match TRBD2. Per germline, CDR1 SGHRS and CDR2 YFSETQ. The CDR3 has 18 amino acids. With 0 bases clipped from V and 4 bases from J, the junction kept 14 bases outside the gene matches. This CDR3 reads CASSLAASGGPKGETQYF. CDR3 sequence (DNA): TGCGCCAGCAGCTTGGCGGCGAGCGGGGGACCGAAGGGAGAGACCCAGTACTTC.

The chain carries TRBV11-2 and TRBJ1-1, with TRBD1 identical over 11 bases. The CDR3 contains 15 residues. V shed 2 bases, J shed 5 bases, and the junction held 4 bases outside the gene matches. The V gene's germline CDR1 is SGHAT and CDR2 FQNNGV. In DNA, the CDR3 is TGTGCCAGCAGCTTACGGGGACAGGGGGGGACTGAAGCTTTCTTT. This translates into CASSLRGQGGTEAFF.

This clone was seen more than once but under ten times. The chain employs TRBV18 and TRBJ2-3; TRBD1 aligns across 9 bases. The CDR3 covers 14 residues. Trimming at V came to 5 bases and at J to 8 bases, leaving 8 bases not matched to a gene. Per the germline V gene, CDR1 is KGHSH and CDR2 is LQKENI. In nucleotides, the CDR3 is TGTGCCAGCTCATTGGACAGGGGCATCAGTACGCAGTATTTT. Encoded protein: CASSLDRGISTQYF.

The rearrangement uses TRBV7-6 and TRBJ2-2; 7 nucleotides line up with TRBD1. The germline CDR1 and CDR2 sequences are SGHVS and FNYEAQ. The V segment lost 1 base and the J segment 5 bases; nucleotides outside the gene matches: 4. The CDR3 sequence is 15 residues long. The CDR3 DNA sequence: TGTGCCAGCAGCTTAGGGACAGGTCATACCGGGGAGCTGTTTTTT. This translates into CASSLGTGHTGELFF. Full variable domain (outside the CDR3, taken from reference TRBV7-6 and TRBJ2-2): GAGVSQSPRYKVTKRGQDVALRCDPISGHVSLYWYRQALGQGPEFLTYFNYEAQQDKSGLPNDRFSAERPEGSISTLTIQRTEQRDSAMYRCASSLGTGHTGELFFGEGSRLTVL.

This clone turned up a few times. The chain is built from TRBV28 and TRBJ2-5; D perhaps matches TRBD2 (7 bases). V was pared by 6 bases and J by 5 bases, with 10 bases between. Germline V gives CDR1 MDHEN, CDR2 SYDVKM. The length of the CDR3 is 12 residues. The CDR3 coding sequence is TGTGCCAGCAGAGGGGGGGAGGAGACCCAGTACTTC. Translated, it gives CASRGGEETQYF. Using reference TRBV28 and TRBJ2-5 for the parts outside the CDR3, the full variable domain is DVKVTQSSRYLVKRTGEKVFLECVQDMDHENMFWYRQDPGLGLRLIYFSYDVKMKEKGDIPEGYSVSREKKERFSLILESASTNQTSMYLCASRGGEETQYFGPGTRLLVL.

The V and J genes are TRBV6-6 and TRBJ1-1; 9 bases agree with TRBD1. The V gene's germline CDR1 is MNHNY and CDR2 SVGAGI (reference sequence). V lost 6 bases and J lost 4; bases outside the gene matches: 6. The CDR3 has 14 amino acids. CDR3: CASSPGQGSTEAFF. Here the CDR3 DNA reads TGTGCCAGCAGCCCAGGACAGGGGAGCACTGAAGCTTTCTTT.

This CDR3 reads CASSSTAGSSGNTIYF. The CDR3 DNA follows: TGTGCCAGCAGCTCAACTGCGGGCTCCTCTGGAAACACCATATATTTT. This chain joins TRBV9 and TRBJ1-3; D remains ambiguous. CDR1 is SGDLS and CDR2 is YYNGEE in the germline V gene. The V gene lost 4 bases and the J gene lost 0 bases, with 14 bases spanning the gap. There are 16 residues in the CDR3.

The chain uses TRBV5-1 and TRBJ2-1; tentative D call: TRBD2 (5 bases). The ends were cut back, 6 bases at V and 6 bases at J, with 16 bases in the middle. CDR1 is SGHRS, CDR2 YFSETQ, per germline. This CDR3 is built from 14 residues. CDR3 coding DNA: TGCGCCAGCACCCCTGGACTTACCCGCAATGAGCAGTTCTTC. It specifies CASTPGLTRNEQFF.

This chain connects TRBV19 to TRBJ1-1; possible D gene TRBD1, 5 bases. Trimming removed 3 bases from V and 0 bases from J, with 11 bases in between. CDR1 LNHDA and CDR2 SQIVND come from the germline V gene (reference sequence). The CDR3 totals 15 residues. The CDR3 coding sequence is TGTGCCAGTAGTATTGTGGGGGGTTTGAACACTGAAGCTTTCTTT. Amino acid sequence: CASSIVGGLNTEAFF.

The genes are TRBV2 and TRBJ2-7; a weak D match, TRBD1 (6 bases). The CDR3 contains 15 residues. The ends were cut back, 6 bases at V and 0 bases at J, with 15 bases in the middle. Per the germline V gene, CDR1 is SNHLY and CDR2 is FYNNEI. This CDR3 is CASSYTGRTSYEQYF. The CDR3 nucleotides are TGTGCCAGCAGCTACACAGGGCGGACCTCCTACGAGCAGTACTTC.

The chain uses TRBV28 and TRBJ2-1; 13 nucleotides align to TRBD2. This CDR3 region has 16 residues. The germline CDR1 and CDR2 sequences are MDHEN and SYDVKM. Trimming took 5 bases from V and 5 from J; bases not matched to a gene: 6. This CDR3 reads CASSLGTSGVNNEQFF. CDR3 sequence (DNA): TGTGCCAGCAGTCTGGGGACTAGCGGGGTTAACAATGAGCAGTTCTTC. Looking up the rest from reference TRBV28 and TRBJ2-1 gives the full variable domain: DVKVTQSSRYLVKRTGEKVFLECVQDMDHENMFWYRQDPGLGLRLIYFSYDVKMKEKGDIPEGYSVSREKKERFSLILESASTNQTSMYLCASSLGTSGVNNEQFFGPGTRLTVL.

The chain has TRBV15 and TRBJ2-1; D ambiguous. CDR1 LNHNV and CDR2 YYDKDF come from the germline V gene (reference sequence). The CDR3 totals 17 residues. Trimming removed 0 bases at V and 2 bases at J, with 14 bases between. Here the CDR3 reads CATSRDESETPYNEQFF. CDR3 in DNA: TGTGCCACCAGCAGAGACGAGAGCGAAACTCCCTACAATGAGCAGTTCTTC.

The rearrangement links TRBV19 to TRBJ2-1, with D possibly TRBD2 on 6 matching bases. The germline V gene encodes CDR1 LNHDA and CDR2 SQIVND (reference sequence). This CDR3 spans 12 amino acids. Between the trimmed V and J ends, which lost 7 bases and 9 bases, there was a span of 13 bases. CDR3 protein: CASKDGRTEQFF. The CDR3 region has the DNA TGTGCCAGTAAAGACGGGAGAACTGAGCAGTTCTTC.

V gene TRBV27 combines with J gene TRBJ2-3; 9 nucleotides match TRBD1. Germline V lookup: CDR1 MNHEY, CDR2 SMNVEV (reference sequence). The CDR3 runs 12 residues. With 8 bases clipped from V and 13 bases from J, the junction kept 10 bases outside the gene matches. CDR3 nucleotide sequence: TGTGCCAGCCACAAAGGCCGGGACAGGGAGTATTTT. This translates into CASHKGRDREYF.

This chain connects TRBV28 to TRBJ1-5; the D is unclear. The CDR3 runs 15 residues. Germline CDR1 and CDR2: MDHEN and SYDVKM. The V end was cut by 6 bases, the J end by 0 bases, with 12 bases between. The CDR3 loop reads CASRGERASNQPQHF. The CDR3, as DNA: TGTGCCAGCAGAGGCGAGAGGGCTAGCAATCAGCCCCAGCATTTT.

The V call is TRBV9, the J call TRBJ2-7; 7 bases align to TRBD1. CDR3 length equals 16 residues. Germline trimming cut 0 bases from V and 2 bases from J; bases unmatched to any gene: 8. CDR1 and CDR2 (germline): SGDLS, YYNGEE. The CDR3 here is CASSVEGGQKAYEQYF. CDR3 DNA: TGTGCCAGCAGCGTAGAAGGGGGCCAAAAGGCCTACGAGCAGTACTTC.

The genes are TRBV28 and TRBJ2-3; 9 bases are shared with TRBD2. From germline, CDR1 is MDHEN and CDR2 SYDVKM. This CDR3 has 16 amino acids. V trimming: 5 bases; J trimming: 1 base; junction bases outside the gene matches: 7. CDR3 protein: CASSRLRLAGTDTQYF. In nucleotides, the CDR3 is TGTGCCAGCAGTCGCCTGAGACTAGCGGGCACAGATACGCAGTATTTT.

This sequence joins TRBV7-8 and TRBJ2-3; unclear D gene. Germline lookup yields CDR1 SGHVS and CDR2 FQNEAQ. Trimming removed 3 bases at V and 0 bases at J, with 7 bases between. The CDR3 sequence is 14 residues long. CDR3 region: CASSFGQSTDTQYF. CDR3 in DNA: TGTGCCAGCAGCTTTGGGCAGAGCACAGATACGCAGTATTTT.

V gene TRBV19 combines with J gene TRBJ2-2; a weak D match, TRBD1 (5 bases). Between the trimmed V and J ends, which lost 5 bases and 2 bases, there was a span of 12 bases. Germline CDR1 LNHDA, CDR2 SQIVND (reference sequence). This CDR3 has 15 residues. The CDR3 bases are TGTGCCAGTAGTCGCAGGGCGGAAAACACCGGGGAGCTGTTTTTT. Translated, it gives CASSRRAENTGELFF.

This clone was observed a single time. The V and J genes are TRBV25-1 and TRBJ2-1, with 10 nucleotides matching TRBD1. The CDR3 has 13 amino acids. The V and J ends lost 6 bases and 6 bases, in that order; junction bases with no gene match: 2. CDR1 is MGHDK and CDR2 is SYGVNS in the germline V gene. CDR3 coding DNA: TGTGCCAGCAGGAGACAGGGGGCCAATGAGCAGTTCTTC. It codes for CASRRQGANEQFF.

V and J are TRBV19 and TRBJ2-2, with 9 bases matching TRBD1. Germline CDR1 reads LNHDA; CDR2 reads SQIVND (reference sequence). V gave up 6 bases and J gave up 2 bases; unmatched junction bases: 10. The CDR3 contains 17 residues. The CDR3 DNA reads as TGTGCCAGTAGAGGACAGGGGCCCACCATCAACACCGGGGAGCTGTTTTTT. It encodes CASRGQGPTINTGELFF.

For this clone: Other DNA sequences in the same sample also yield this CDR3. This chain links TRBV2 with TRBJ2-1, with D possibly matching TRBD2 (6 bases). This CDR3 has 13 amino acids. Trimming shortened V by 4 bases and J by 5 bases, and 9 bases separated the two germline ends. The germline CDR1 and CDR2 sequences are SNHLY and FYNNEI. The CDR3 bases are TGTGCCAGCAGTGTAGAGCGGGACAATGAGCAGTTCTTC. The encoded protein is CASSVERDNEQFF. Full variable domain (outside the CDR3, taken from reference TRBV2 and TRBJ2-1): EPEVTQTPSHQVTQMGQEVILRCVPISNHLYFYWYRQILGQKVEFLVSFYNNEISEKSEIFDDQFSVERPDGSNFTLKIRSTKLEDSAMYFCASSVERDNEQFFGPGTRLTVL.

V and J are TRBV6-5 and TRBJ2-1; TRBD1 matches at 9 bases. Germline lookup yields CDR1 MNHEY and CDR2 SVGAGI. This CDR3 is 15 amino acids long. Trimming removed 6 bases from V and 4 bases from J; junction bases left unmatched: 7. The CDR3 DNA follows: TGTGCCAGCAGACCGGACAGGGGCGGATACAATGAGCAGTTCTTC. Residues: CASRPDRGGYNEQFF.

Details on this clone: The identical CDR3 is also encoded by other nucleotide sequences in the sample. The chain has TRBV7-2 and TRBJ2-3; 13 nucleotides align to TRBD2. The CDR3 extends over 15 amino acids. The V segment lost 3 bases and the J segment 3 bases; nucleotides outside the gene matches: 0. In germline, CDR1 is SGHTA, CDR2 FQGNSA. The CDR3 bases are TGTGCCAGCAGCTTGACTAGCGGGAGGACAGATACGCAGTATTTT. Its translation is CASSLTSGRTDTQYF.

This chain joins TRBV11-2 and TRBJ1-1; TRBD1 aligns across 11 bases. The CDR3 runs to 14 residues. V lost 5 bases, J lost 4 bases, and 3 bases stayed unmatched. Germline-derived CDR1 and CDR2 are SGHAT and FQNNGV. This chain's CDR3 is CASSMDRGLTEAFF. The DNA for the CDR3 is TGTGCCAGCAGCATGGACAGGGGGCTCACTGAAGCTTTCTTT. Looking up the rest from reference TRBV11-2 and TRBJ1-1 gives the full variable domain: EAGVAQSPRYKIIEKRQSVAFWCNPISGHATLYWYQQILGQGPKLLIQFQNNGVVDDSQLPKDRFSAERLKGVDSTLKIQPAKLEDSAVYLCASSMDRGLTEAFFGQGTRLTVV.

This chain uses TRBV19 with TRBJ1-1; 7 bases agree with TRBD1. V lost 8 bases to trimming and J lost 4 bases; unmatched junction nucleotides: 7. This CDR3 spans 13 amino acids. The germline V gene has CDR1 LNHDA and CDR2 SQIVND (reference sequence). The CDR3 DNA sequence: TGTGCCAGTGGGGCGACAGGGTCCACTGAAGCTTTCTTT. It yields the protein CASGATGSTEAFF. The complete variable domain, with remaining parts taken from reference TRBV19 and TRBJ1-1, reads DGGITQSPKYLFRKEGQNVTLSCEQNLNHDAMYWYRQDPGQGLRLIYYSQIVNDFQKGDIAEGYSVSREKKESFPLTVTSAQKNPTAFYLCASGATGSTEAFFGQGTRLTVV.

The chain recombines TRBV28 with TRBJ2-1; 13 bases are shared with TRBD2. With 7 bases clipped from V and 6 bases from J, the junction kept 6 bases outside the gene matches. Looked up from germline, CDR1 is MDHEN and CDR2 is SYDVKM. The CDR3 has 15 residues. The CDR3 DNA follows: TGTGCCAGCACCCCGGGGACTAGCGGGACCAATGAGCAGTTCTTC. Translating it yields CASTPGTSGTNEQFF. The entire variable domain, with the rest obtained from reference TRBV28 and TRBJ2-1, is as follows: DVKVTQSSRYLVKRTGEKVFLECVQDMDHENMFWYRQDPGLGLRLIYFSYDVKMKEKGDIPEGYSVSREKKERFSLILESASTNQTSMYLCASTPGTSGTNEQFFGPGTRLTVL.